Listed here are 10 T cell receptor beta chains from one sample, sequenced in a study of blood T cell repertoires in COVID-19. TCRdb's copy holds only in-frame clones and misses some; the assay was immunoSEQ multiplex PCR. The sample carries roughly 220,000 clones, just over 85% recorded once. The sequenced sample consisted of PBMCs or T cells enriched from blood (not recorded which). These receptors were taken from a woman between 45 and 65 years old with acute COVID-19.

This clone was counted once. The CDR3 nucleotides are TGTGCCAGCTCACCTGGGGGGTACGCTTTCTTT. It codes for CASSPGGYAFF. The chain combines TRBV18 with TRBJ1-1, with D maybe TRBD1 (5 bases). Germline CDR1 and CDR2: KGHSH and LQKENI. Trimming shortened V by 3 bases and J by 11 bases, and 10 bases separated the two germline ends. The CDR3 loop spans 11 amino acids.

The chain carries TRBV27 and TRBJ1-4; 9 nucleotides align to TRBD1. CDR3 size: 16 residues. V lost 5 bases to trimming and J lost 3 bases; unmatched junction nucleotides: 7. Germline CDR1 MNHEY, CDR2 SMNVEV (reference sequence). The CDR3 nucleotides are TGTGCCAGCAGTCCGGGGACAGGGAGGGCTAATGAAAAACTGTTTTTT. It yields the protein CASSPGTGRANEKLFF.

The J gene is TRBJ1-2, the V gene TRBV28; the D is unclear. CDR1 and CDR2 (germline): MDHEN, SYDVKM. CDR3 length equals 13 residues. Deletions cut 6 bases from V and 8 bases from J, with 16 bases between. CDR3 DNA sequence: TGTGCCAGCAGGCCGGTGGTTTCGAGGGGCTACACCTTC. Translating it yields CASRPVVSRGYTF.

The J gene is TRBJ2-7, the V gene TRBV6-5; perhaps TRBD1 as D (6 bases). Germline V gives CDR1 MNHEY, CDR2 SVGAGI. The ends were cut back, 8 bases at V and 5 bases at J, with 19 bases in the middle. CDR3 length equals 14 residues. The CDR3 here is CASSSRGRGHEQYF. The CDR3 DNA follows: TGTGCCAGCTCATCAAGGGGCAGGGGCCACGAGCAGTACTTC.

J is TRBJ1-2 and V is TRBV27; D remains unclear. The CDR3 spans 13 residues. The V and J ends lost 3 bases and 6 bases respectively, with 11 bases between them. Germline loops: CDR1 MNHEY, CDR2 SMNVEV (reference sequence). In nucleotides, the CDR3 is TGTGCCAGCAGTTTCTATCCCTATGATGGCTACACCTTC. This sequence encodes CASSFYPYDGYTF.

This sequence joins TRBV5-4 and TRBJ2-7; no definite D call. The V and J ends lost 4 bases and 3 bases respectively, with 14 bases between them. Germline V gene lookup returns CDR1 SGHNT and CDR2 YYREEE (reference sequence). The CDR3 runs to 14 residues. The CDR3, as DNA: TGTGCCAGCAGCCGAGCAGGTTTACACTACGAGCAGTACTTC. Its translation: CASSRAGLHYEQYF.

V and J are TRBV5-1 and TRBJ1-1, with D possibly TRBD1 on 6 matching bases. The V end lost 2 bases, the J end lost 5 bases, and 13 bases lay between the germline ends. The CDR3 has 14 residues. Germline loops: CDR1 SGHRS, CDR2 YFSETQ. The CDR3 is CASSLQGVRTEAFF. In DNA form, the CDR3 reads TGCGCCAGCAGCTTACAGGGTGTAAGGACTGAAGCTTTCTTT.

This clone was recorded once. The rearrangement joins TRBV6-5 to TRBJ2-7; TRBD2 matches at 13 bases. Per germline, CDR1 MNHEY and CDR2 SVGAGI. This CDR3 has 14 residues. The V gene end was trimmed by 8 bases and the J gene end by 2 bases; junction bases not matched to a gene: 3. The CDR3 sequence is CASFGLAGAYEQYF. The CDR3, as DNA: TGTGCCAGCTTCGGACTAGCGGGAGCCTACGAGCAGTACTTC.

The sample holds a few counts of this clone. The genes are TRBV2 and TRBJ1-1, with 8 bases lining up with TRBD1. The CDR3 totals 13 residues. Germline loops: CDR1 SNHLY, CDR2 FYNNEI. The junction had 6 bases not matched to a gene; V was cut back by 1 base and J by 11 bases. DNA of the CDR3: TGTGCCAGCAGTGAAGGCGTGACAGGGGTCGCTTTCTTT. Residues: CASSEGVTGVAFF. Full variable domain (missing parts from reference TRBV2 and TRBJ1-1): EPEVTQTPSHQVTQMGQEVILRCVPISNHLYFYWYRQILGQKVEFLVSFYNNEISEKSEIFDDQFSVERPDGSNFTLKIRSTKLEDSAMYFCASSEGVTGVAFFGQGTRLTVV.

The chain uses TRBV7-9 and TRBJ2-1; weak D call: TRBD2 (7 bases). The CDR3 consists of 15 residues. Between the trimmed V and J ends, which lost 4 bases and 12 bases, there was a span of 22 bases. Looked up from germline, CDR1 is SEHNR and CDR2 is FQNEAQ (reference sequence). The CDR3 here is CASSSPLGARGGQFF. The CDR3 DNA reads as TGTGCCAGCAGCTCACCCCTCGGGGCGAGGGGGGGGCAGTTCTTC.